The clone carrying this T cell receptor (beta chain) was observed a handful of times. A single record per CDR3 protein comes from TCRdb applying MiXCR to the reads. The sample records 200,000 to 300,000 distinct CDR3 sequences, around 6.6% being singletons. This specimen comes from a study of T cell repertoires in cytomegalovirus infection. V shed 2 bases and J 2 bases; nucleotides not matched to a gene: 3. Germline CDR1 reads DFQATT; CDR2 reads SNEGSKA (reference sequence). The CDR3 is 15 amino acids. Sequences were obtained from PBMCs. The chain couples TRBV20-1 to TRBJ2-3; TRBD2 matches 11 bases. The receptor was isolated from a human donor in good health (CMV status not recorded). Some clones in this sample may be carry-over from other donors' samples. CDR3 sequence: CSARPSGGTTDTQYF. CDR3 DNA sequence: TGCAGTGCTAGACCTAGCGGGGGGACCACAGATACGCAGTATTTT.